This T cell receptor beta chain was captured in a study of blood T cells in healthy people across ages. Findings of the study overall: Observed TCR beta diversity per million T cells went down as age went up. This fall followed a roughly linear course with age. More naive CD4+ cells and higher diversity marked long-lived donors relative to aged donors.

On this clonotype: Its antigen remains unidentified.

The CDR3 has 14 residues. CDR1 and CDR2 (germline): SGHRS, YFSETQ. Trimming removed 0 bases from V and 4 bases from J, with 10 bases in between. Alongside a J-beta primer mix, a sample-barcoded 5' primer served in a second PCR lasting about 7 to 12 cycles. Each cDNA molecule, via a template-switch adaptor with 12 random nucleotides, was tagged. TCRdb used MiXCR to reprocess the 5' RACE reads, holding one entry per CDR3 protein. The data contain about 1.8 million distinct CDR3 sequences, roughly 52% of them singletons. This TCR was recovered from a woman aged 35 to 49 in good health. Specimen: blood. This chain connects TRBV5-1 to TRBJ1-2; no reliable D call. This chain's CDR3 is CASSLAGEIYGYTF. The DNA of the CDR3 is TGCGCCAGCAGCTTGGCCGGCGAGATCTATGGCTACACCTTC.